The TCR beta chain described here comes from a study of blood T cell repertoires in COVID-19 (TCRdb year 2020). The study in broad terms: The collaborator samples originated in the United States, Italy and Spain and spanned the acute and convalescent phases of COVID-19. The prospective study material was composed of cDNA or gDNA derived from T cells, B-cell-depleted T cells, or PBMCs. Deeply sampled blood TCRbeta repertoires from subjects exposed to, actively infected with, or recovered from COVID-19 were included in the dataset. A freely available public database, intended as a resource for researchers studying the immune response to SARS-CoV-2, is where the repertoires were released. Samples came from the ongoing ImmuneRACE study (first 160 participants) plus 1,254 subjects from 6 global collaborators. The sample metadata nearly always contained a de-identified subject ID, COVID-19 status, age in years and sex. Where available, HLA class I and class II types were taken from metadata supplied by the sample provider and were not determined by assay-based typing.

Each collaborating institution followed its own protocols to collect whole blood in K2EDTA tubes. For TCRbeta analysis, collaborator samples were shipped as frozen whole blood, as isolated PBMCs, or as DNA extracted from either sample type. Results and caveats for the whole study, not just this receptor: Clinical and demographic metadata were provided uncurated, with the amount varying by source and participant.

The CDR3 runs 13 amino acids, cysteine and phenylalanine included. Only the CDR3 part of the read is kept: 39 bases, read in frame from the first base. The V end loses 5 bases and the J end loses 7 bases, and a stretch of 14 bases separates them. From the germline V gene, CDR1 is SGHTA and CDR2 is FQGNSA. TCRbeta CDR3 regions were amplified from genomic DNA by means of the immunoSEQ Assay, a bias-controlled multiplex PCR. The paper's processing steps were these. Within the assay, amplification of reference gene primers was used to estimate how many nucleated cells each sample contained. To quantify the absolute abundance of each unique TCRbeta CDR3 rearrangement, sequence reads were collapsed and filtered. For each sample, productive Simpson clonality was calculated as the square root of Simpson's diversity index over productive rearrangements. TCRdb re-hosts the immuneACCESS table, in-frame sequences only. Its copies lack some clones; in the studies checked, an unresolved V gene accounts for under half of them, and the cause for the rest is not known. From that table come the V and J calls and clone size; the DNA was used to work out D and trimming. The sample profile shows about 73,000 clones; about 84% of them were found once. The ten top clones hold 1.8% of the sample.

This clone was counted between two and nine times. Its cognate antigen has yet to be identified. Per-nucleotide qualities are absent, and no much larger clonotype sits a single base away. The source of this sequence is a woman between 55 and 75 years old with acute or convalescent COVID-19. The chain links TRBV7-2 with TRBJ1-2; matching of 6 bases hints at TRBD1 as the D gene. Input material: peripheral blood. The CDR3 amino acid sequence is: CASSAKGDLGYTF. The DNA reads as follows: TGTGCCAGCAGCGCAAAGGGGGATCTTGGCTACACCTTC.